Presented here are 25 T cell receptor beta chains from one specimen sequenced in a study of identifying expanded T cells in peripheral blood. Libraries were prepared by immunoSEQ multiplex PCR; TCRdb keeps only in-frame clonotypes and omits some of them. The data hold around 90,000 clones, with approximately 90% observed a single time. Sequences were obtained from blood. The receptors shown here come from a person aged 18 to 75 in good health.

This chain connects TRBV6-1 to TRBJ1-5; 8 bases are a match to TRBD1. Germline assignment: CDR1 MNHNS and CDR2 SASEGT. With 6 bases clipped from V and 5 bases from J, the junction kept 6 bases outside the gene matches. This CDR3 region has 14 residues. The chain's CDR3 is CASRENRGDQPQHF. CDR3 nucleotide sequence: TGTGCCAGCAGAGAAAACAGGGGGGATCAGCCCCAGCATTTT.

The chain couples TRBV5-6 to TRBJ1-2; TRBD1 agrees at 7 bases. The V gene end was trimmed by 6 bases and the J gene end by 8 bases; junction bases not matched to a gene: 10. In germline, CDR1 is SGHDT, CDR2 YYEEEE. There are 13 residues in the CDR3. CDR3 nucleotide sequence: TGTGCCAGCACCCCGGGACAGCTCGCAGGCTACACCTTC. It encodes CASTPGQLAGYTF.

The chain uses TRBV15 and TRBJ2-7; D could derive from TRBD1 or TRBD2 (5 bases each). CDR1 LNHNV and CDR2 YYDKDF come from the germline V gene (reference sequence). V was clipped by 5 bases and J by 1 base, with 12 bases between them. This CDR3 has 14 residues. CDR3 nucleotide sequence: TGTGCCACCAGCGGGGGACGGCCATCCTACGAGCAGTACTTC. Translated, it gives CATSGGRPSYEQYF.

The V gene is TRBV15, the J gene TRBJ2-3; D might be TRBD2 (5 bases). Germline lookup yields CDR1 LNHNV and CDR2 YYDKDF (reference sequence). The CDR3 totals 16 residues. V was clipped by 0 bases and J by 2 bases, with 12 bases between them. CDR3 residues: CATSRDGRGDTDTQYF. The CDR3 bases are TGTGCCACCAGCAGAGATGGACGGGGAGACACAGATACGCAGTATTTT. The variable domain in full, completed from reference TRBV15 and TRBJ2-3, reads DAMVIQNPRYQVTQFGKPVTLSCSQTLNHNVMYWYQQKSSQAPKLLFHYYDKDFNNEADTPDNFQSRRPNTSFCFLDIRSPGLGDTAMYLCATSRDGRGDTDTQYFGPGTRLTVL.

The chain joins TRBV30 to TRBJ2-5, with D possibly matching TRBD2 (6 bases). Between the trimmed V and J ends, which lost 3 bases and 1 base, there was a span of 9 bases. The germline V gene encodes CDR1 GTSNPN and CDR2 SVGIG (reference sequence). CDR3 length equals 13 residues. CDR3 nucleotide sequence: TGTGCCTGGAGCCGGGACTTCCAAGAGACCCAGTACTTC. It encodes CAWSRDFQETQYF.

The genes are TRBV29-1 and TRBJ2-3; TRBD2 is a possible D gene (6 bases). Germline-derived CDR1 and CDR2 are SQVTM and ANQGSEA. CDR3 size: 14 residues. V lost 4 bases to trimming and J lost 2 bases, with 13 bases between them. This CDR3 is CSVGDSGNTDTQYF. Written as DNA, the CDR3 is TGCAGCGTTGGTGATAGCGGCAACACAGATACGCAGTATTTT.

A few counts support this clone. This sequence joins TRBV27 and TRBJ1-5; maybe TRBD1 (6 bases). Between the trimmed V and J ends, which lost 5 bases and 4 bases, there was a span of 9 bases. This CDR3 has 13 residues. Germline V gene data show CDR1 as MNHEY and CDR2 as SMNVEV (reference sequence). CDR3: CASSDRLNQPQHF. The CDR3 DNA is TGTGCCAGCAGTGACAGGCTTAATCAGCCCCAGCATTTT.

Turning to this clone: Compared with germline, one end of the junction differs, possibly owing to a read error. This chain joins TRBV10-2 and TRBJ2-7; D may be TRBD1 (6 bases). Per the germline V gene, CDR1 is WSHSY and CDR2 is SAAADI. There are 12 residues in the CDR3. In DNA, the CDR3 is TGCGCCAGCAGTGAGTCGACTTGGGACATTTTCTTC. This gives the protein CASSESTWDIFF.

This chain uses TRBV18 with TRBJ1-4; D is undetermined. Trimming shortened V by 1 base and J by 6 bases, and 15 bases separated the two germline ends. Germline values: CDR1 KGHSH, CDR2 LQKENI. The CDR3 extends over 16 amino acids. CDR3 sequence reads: CASSPLGQASYEKLFF. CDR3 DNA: TGTGCCAGCTCACCACTGGGCCAGGCCAGTTATGAAAAACTGTTTTTT.

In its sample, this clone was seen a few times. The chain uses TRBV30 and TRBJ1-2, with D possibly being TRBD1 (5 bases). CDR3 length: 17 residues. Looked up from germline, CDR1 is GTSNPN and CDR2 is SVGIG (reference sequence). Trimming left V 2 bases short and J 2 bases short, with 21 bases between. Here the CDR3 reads CAWSLRRDPVGNYGYTF. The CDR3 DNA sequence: TGTGCCTGGAGTCTGCGCCGGGACCCAGTAGGCAACTATGGCTACACCTTC.

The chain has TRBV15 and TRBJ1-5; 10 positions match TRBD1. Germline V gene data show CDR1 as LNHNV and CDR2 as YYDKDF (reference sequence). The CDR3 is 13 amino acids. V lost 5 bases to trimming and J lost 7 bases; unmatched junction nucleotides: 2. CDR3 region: CATSADRGQPQHF. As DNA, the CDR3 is TGTGCCACCAGCGCGGACAGGGGGCAGCCCCAGCATTTT. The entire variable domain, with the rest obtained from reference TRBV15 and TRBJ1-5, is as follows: DAMVIQNPRYQVTQFGKPVTLSCSQTLNHNVMYWYQQKSSQAPKLLFHYYDKDFNNEADTPDNFQSRRPNTSFCFLDIRSPGLGDTAMYLCATSADRGQPQHFGDGTRLSIL.

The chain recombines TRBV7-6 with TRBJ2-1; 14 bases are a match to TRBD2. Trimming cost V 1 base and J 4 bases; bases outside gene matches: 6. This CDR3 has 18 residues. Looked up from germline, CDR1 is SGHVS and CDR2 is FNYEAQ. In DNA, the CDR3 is TGTGCCAGCAGCTTAGTTTGGGGGACTAGCGGGAGTTACAATGAGCAGTTCTTC. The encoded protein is CASSLVWGTSGSYNEQFF.

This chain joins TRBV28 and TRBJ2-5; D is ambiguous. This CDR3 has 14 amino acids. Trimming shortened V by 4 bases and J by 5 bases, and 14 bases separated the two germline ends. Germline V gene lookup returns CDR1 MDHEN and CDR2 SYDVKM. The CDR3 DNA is TGTGCCAGCAGTTCGAGGATGAGGTACGAGACCCAGTACTTC. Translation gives CASSSRMRYETQYF.

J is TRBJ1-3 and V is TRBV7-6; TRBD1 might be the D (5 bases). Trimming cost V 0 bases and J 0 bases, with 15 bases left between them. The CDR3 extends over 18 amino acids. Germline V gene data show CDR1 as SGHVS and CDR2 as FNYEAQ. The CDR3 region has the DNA TGTGCCAGCAGCTTAGCGTCGGCAGGGCCCTACTCTGGAAACACCATATATTTT. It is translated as CASSLASAGPYSGNTIYF. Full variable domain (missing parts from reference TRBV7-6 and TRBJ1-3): GAGVSQSPRYKVTKRGQDVALRCDPISGHVSLYWYRQALGQGPEFLTYFNYEAQQDKSGLPNDRFSAERPEGSISTLTIQRTEQRDSAMYRCASSLASAGPYSGNTIYFGEGSWLTVV.

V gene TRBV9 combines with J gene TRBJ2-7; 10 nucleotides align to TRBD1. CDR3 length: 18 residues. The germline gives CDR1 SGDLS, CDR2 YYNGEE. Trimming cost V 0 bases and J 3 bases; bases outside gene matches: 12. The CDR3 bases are TGTGCCAGCAGCGTAGACGGGACAGGGGATGTTTTGGGCTACGAGCAGTACTTC. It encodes CASSVDGTGDVLGYEQYF.

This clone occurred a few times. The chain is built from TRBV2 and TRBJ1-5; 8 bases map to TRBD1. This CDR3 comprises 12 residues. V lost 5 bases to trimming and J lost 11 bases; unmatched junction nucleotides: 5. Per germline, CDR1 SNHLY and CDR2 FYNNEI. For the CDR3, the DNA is TGTGCCAGCAGTTGGGACAGGACCACCCAGCATTTT. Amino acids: CASSWDRTTQHF.

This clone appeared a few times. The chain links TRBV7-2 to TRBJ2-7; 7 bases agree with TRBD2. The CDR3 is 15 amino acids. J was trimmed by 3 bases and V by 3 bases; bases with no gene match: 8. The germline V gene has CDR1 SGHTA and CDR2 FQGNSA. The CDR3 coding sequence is TGTGCCAGCAGCTTCGGCGGGAGTAGGTACTACGAGCAGTACTTC. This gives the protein CASSFGGSRYYEQYF.

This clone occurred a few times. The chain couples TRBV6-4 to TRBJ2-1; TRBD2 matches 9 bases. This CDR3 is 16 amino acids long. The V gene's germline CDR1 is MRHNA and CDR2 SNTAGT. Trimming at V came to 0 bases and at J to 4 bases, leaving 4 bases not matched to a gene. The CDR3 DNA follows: TGTGCCAGCAGTGACTCGAGGACTAGCGATTACAATGAGCAGTTCTTC. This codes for CASSDSRTSDYNEQFF.

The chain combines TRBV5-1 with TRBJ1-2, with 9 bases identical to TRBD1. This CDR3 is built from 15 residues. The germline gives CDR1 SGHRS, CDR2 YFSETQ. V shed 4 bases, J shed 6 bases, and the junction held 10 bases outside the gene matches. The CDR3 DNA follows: TGCGCCAGCAGCCTTACCGGACAGGGGTATGATGGCTACACCTTC. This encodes CASSLTGQGYDGYTF. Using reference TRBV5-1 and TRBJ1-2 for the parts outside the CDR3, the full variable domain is KAGVTQTPRYLIKTRGQQVTLSCSPISGHRSVSWYQQTPGQGLQFLFEYFSETQRNKGNFPGRFSGRQFSNSRSEMNVSTLELGDSALYLCASSLTGQGYDGYTFGSGTRLTVV.

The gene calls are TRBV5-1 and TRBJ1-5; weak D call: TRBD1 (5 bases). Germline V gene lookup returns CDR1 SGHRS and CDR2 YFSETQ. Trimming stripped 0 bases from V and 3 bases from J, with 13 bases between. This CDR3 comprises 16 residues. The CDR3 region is CASSLAGGFPNQPQHF. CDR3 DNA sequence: TGCGCCAGCAGCTTGGCCGGGGGGTTTCCCAATCAGCCCCAGCATTTT.

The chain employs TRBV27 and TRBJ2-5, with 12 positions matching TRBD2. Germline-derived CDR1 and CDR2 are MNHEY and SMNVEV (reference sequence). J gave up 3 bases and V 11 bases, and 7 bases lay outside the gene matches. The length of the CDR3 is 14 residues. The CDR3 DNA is TGTGCCTCATCTAGCGGGGGGGTAAAAGAGACCCAGTACTTC. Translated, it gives CASSSGGVKETQYF.

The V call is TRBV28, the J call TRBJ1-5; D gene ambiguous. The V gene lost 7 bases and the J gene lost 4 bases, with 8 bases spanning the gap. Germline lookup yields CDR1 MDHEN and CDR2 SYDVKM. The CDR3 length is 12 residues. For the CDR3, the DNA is TGTGCCAGCATCGCGGGGAATCAGCCCCAGCATTTT. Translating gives CASIAGNQPQHF.

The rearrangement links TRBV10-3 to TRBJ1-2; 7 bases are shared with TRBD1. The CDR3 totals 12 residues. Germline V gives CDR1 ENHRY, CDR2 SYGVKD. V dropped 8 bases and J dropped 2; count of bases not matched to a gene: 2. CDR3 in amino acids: CAIQGQNYGYTF. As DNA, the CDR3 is TGTGCCATCCAGGGACAGAACTATGGCTACACCTTC.

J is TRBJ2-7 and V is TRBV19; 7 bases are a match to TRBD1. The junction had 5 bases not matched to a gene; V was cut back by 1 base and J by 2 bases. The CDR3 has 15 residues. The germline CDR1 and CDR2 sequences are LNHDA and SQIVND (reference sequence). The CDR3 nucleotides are TGTGCCAGTAGTATAGTTGCACAGGGGACCTACGAGCAGTACTTC. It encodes CASSIVAQGTYEQYF.

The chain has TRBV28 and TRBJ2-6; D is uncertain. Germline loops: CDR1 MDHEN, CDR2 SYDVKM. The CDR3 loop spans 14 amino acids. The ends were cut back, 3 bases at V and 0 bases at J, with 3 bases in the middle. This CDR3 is CASSLYSGANVLTF. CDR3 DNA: TGTGCCAGCAGTTTGTACTCTGGGGCCAACGTCCTGACTTTC.